A single sample gave rise to the 25 T cell receptor beta chains below, sequenced in a study of T-cell memory formation after mild COVID-19. TCRdb re-derived calls from the 5' RACE reads in MiXCR, one entry per CDR3 protein. The sample lists 400,000 to 500,000 distinct CDR3 sequences, about a sixth occurring once. Material: PBMCs or a T cell subset sorted from them (not recorded which). The receptors here all came from a man aged 18 to 29 who had mild COVID-19 (a few samples of this study predate the infection). Cell type and time point are not known.

Only a few counts were recorded for this clonotype. This chain joins TRBV7-2 and TRBJ2-7; 10 positions agree with TRBD1. CDR1 and CDR2 from the germline V gene are SGHTA and FQGNSA. The CDR3 spans 15 residues. The V and J ends lost 5 bases and 2 bases, in that order; junction bases with no gene match: 6. CDR3 amino acids: CASSLDRGPAYEQYF. CDR3 coding DNA: TGTGCCAGCAGCCTTGACAGGGGGCCCGCCTACGAGCAGTACTTC.

The chain links TRBV7-9 to TRBJ2-1, with no clear D. CDR1 is SEHNR, CDR2 FQNEAQ, per germline (reference sequence). This CDR3 comprises 12 residues. With 1 base removed from V and 16 bases from J, the gap between germline ends came to 14 bases. The CDR3 spells CASSLESPYGFF. CDR3 DNA: TGTGCCAGCAGCTTAGAGAGTCCGTACGGATTCTTC.

The table lists this clonotype with many counts. V gene TRBV7-2 combines with J gene TRBJ2-2; TRBD1 matches 8 bases. CDR1 is SGHTA and CDR2 is FQGNSA in the germline V gene. V shed 1 base, J shed 4 bases, and the junction held 5 bases outside the gene matches. This CDR3 comprises 16 residues. The CDR3 nucleotides read TGTGCCAGCAGCTTAGTTGGCGGGACAGGCACCGGGGAGCTGTTTTTT. Protein sequence: CASSLVGGTGTGELFF. Looking up the rest from reference TRBV7-2 and TRBJ2-2 gives the full variable domain: GAGVSQSPSNKVTEKGKDVELRCDPISGHTALYWYRQSLGQGLEFLIYFQGNSAPDKSGLPSDRFSAERTGGSVSTLTIQRTQQEDSAVYLCASSLVGGTGTGELFFGEGSRLTVL.

The chain employs TRBV30 and TRBJ2-2; TRBD1 matches 10 bases. This CDR3 is built from 15 residues. The germline V gene encodes CDR1 GTSNPN and CDR2 SVGIG (reference sequence). Germline trimming cut 3 bases from V and 3 bases from J; bases unmatched to any gene: 4. The CDR3 here is CAWSTGQGYTGELFF. The CDR3 nucleotides read TGTGCCTGGAGCACGGGACAGGGGTACACCGGGGAGCTGTTTTTT.

This clonotype has a count of ten or more. CDR3: CASSLPSGGTGELFF. The CDR3 DNA reads TGTGCCAGCAGCTTACCTAGCGGGGGTACCGGGGAGCTGTTTTTT. The gene calls are TRBV7-8 and TRBJ2-2, with 10 bases fitting TRBD2. The CDR3 length is 15 residues. Trimming cost V 2 bases and J 5 bases; bases outside gene matches: 2. The germline V gene has CDR1 SGHVS and CDR2 FQNEAQ.

The chain uses TRBV14 and TRBJ2-3; TRBD1 agrees at 7 bases. This CDR3 region has 15 residues. Unmatched junction bases numbered 7, after V lost 5 bases and J lost 2 bases. Germline V gene data show CDR1 as SGHDN and CDR2 as FVKESK. CDR3 residues: CASSYTGDLTDTQYF. CDR3 nucleotide sequence: TGTGCCAGCAGCTATACAGGGGATCTCACAGATACGCAGTATTTT.

This clonotype was seen repeatedly, ten times or more. The chain joins TRBV28 to TRBJ1-2; 11 bases map to TRBD1. This CDR3 region has 15 residues. The ends lost 6 bases at V and 4 bases at J; junction bases unmatched: 7. Germline CDR1 is MDHEN and CDR2 is SYDVKM. CDR3 in amino acids: CASRTGTGGAYGYTF. For the CDR3, the DNA is TGTGCCAGCAGAACCGGGACAGGGGGAGCCTATGGCTACACCTTC.

In its sample, this clonotype was seen a few times. This sequence joins TRBV7-9 and TRBJ1-5, with D perhaps matching TRBD1 (5 bases). Germline V gene lookup returns CDR1 SEHNR and CDR2 FQNEAQ (reference sequence). This CDR3 has 15 residues. Trimming removed 2 bases at V and 13 bases at J, with 21 bases between. CDR3 sequence reads: CASSLKVGLWRTQHF. DNA of the CDR3: TGTGCCAGCAGCTTAAAAGTGGGACTGTGGAGGACACAGCATTTT. Variable domain in full (rest from reference TRBV7-9 and TRBJ1-5): DTGVSQNPRHKITKRGQNVTFRCDPISEHNRLYWYRQTLGQGPEFLTYFQNEAQLEKSRLLSDRFSAERPKGSFSTLEIQRTEQGDSAMYLCASSLKVGLWRTQHFGDGTRLSIL.

This chain joins TRBV7-3 and TRBJ2-3; TRBD1 aligns across 8 bases. CDR3 size: 16 residues. V trimming: 2 bases; J trimming: 5 bases; junction bases outside the gene matches: 9. Germline CDR1 and CDR2: SGHTA and FQGTGA. Written as DNA, the CDR3 is TGTGCCAGCAGCTTAGGGCAGGGGGCATTCAGAGATACGCAGTATTTT. Residues: CASSLGQGAFRDTQYF.

The V gene is TRBV7-2, the J gene TRBJ1-1, with a weak D call TRBD1 (5 bases). Germline CDR1 reads SGHTA; CDR2 reads FQGNSA. Trimming stripped 4 bases from V and 4 bases from J, with 13 bases between. The CDR3 spans 14 residues. The CDR3 is CASSSRSGGTEAFF. The CDR3 DNA reads as TGTGCCAGCAGCTCACGGTCGGGGGGCACTGAAGCTTTCTTT.

This clonotype was observed a few times. V and J are TRBV4-1 and TRBJ1-5; no firm D call. Looked up from germline, CDR1 is MGHRA and CDR2 is YSYEKL. The CDR3 has 14 amino acids. Trimming shortened V by 4 bases and J by 3 bases, and 10 bases separated the two germline ends. In DNA, the CDR3 is TGCGCCAGCAGCCCCGGACGGGACAATCAGCCCCAGCATTTT. Amino acid sequence: CASSPGRDNQPQHF.

This clonotype showed up just a few times. The chain employs TRBV9 and TRBJ2-1, with TRBD1 identical over 8 bases. V was pared by 4 bases and J by 7 bases, with 10 bases of the junction left unmatched. CDR1 is SGDLS and CDR2 is YYNGEE in the germline V gene. CDR3 length: 15 amino acids. The CDR3 DNA follows: TGTGCCAGCAGCCCCCTCCAGGGGGCCGGTAATGAGCAGTTCTTC. It yields the protein CASSPLQGAGNEQFF.

This clonotype was found many times. This rearrangement joins TRBV6-6 to TRBJ2-3, with 8 bases matching TRBD2. Germline-derived CDR1 and CDR2 are MNHNY and SVGAGI (reference sequence). J gave up 6 bases and V 4 bases, and 6 bases lay outside the gene matches. The CDR3 has 14 amino acids. The CDR3 spells CASSSGLAGDTQYF. For the CDR3, the DNA is TGTGCCAGCAGTTCAGGACTAGCCGGGGATACGCAGTATTTT.

Many counts were recorded for this clonotype. The genes are TRBV3-1 and TRBJ1-1; 11 bases fit TRBD1. The germline CDR1 and CDR2 sequences are LGHDT and YNNKEL (reference sequence). After removal of 2 bases from V and 5 bases from J, the junction contained 7 bases not matched to a gene. The CDR3 runs 16 residues. CDR3 in amino acids: CASSQPPGQGGTEAFF. In nucleotides, the CDR3 is TGTGCCAGCAGCCAACCTCCGGGACAGGGGGGAACTGAAGCTTTCTTT. The whole variable domain, remainder taken from reference TRBV3-1 and TRBJ1-1, is DTAVSQTPKYLVTQMGNDKSIKCEQNLGHDTMYWYKQDSKKFLKIMFSYNNKELIINETVPNRFSPKSPDKAHLNLHINSLELGDSAVYFCASSQPPGQGGTEAFFGQGTRLTVV.

This clonotype has only a few counts. The chain couples TRBV7-2 to TRBJ2-7, with unresolved D. This CDR3 has 14 amino acids. Trimming shortened V by 1 base and J by 6 bases, and 13 bases separated the two germline ends. Germline CDR1 and CDR2: SGHTA and FQGNSA. This chain's CDR3 is CASSLGRDWGEQYF. CDR3 DNA sequence: TGTGCCAGCAGCTTAGGAAGGGATTGGGGCGAGCAGTACTTC.

The rearrangement uses TRBV7-2 and TRBJ2-3, with a weak D call TRBD1 (7 bases). Looked up from germline, CDR1 is SGHTA and CDR2 is FQGNSA. The germline V and J ends were trimmed by 1 base and 0 bases, with 14 bases remaining between them. The CDR3 length is 17 residues. CDR3 in amino acids: CASSLVGQGGSTDTQYF. The CDR3 DNA reads as TGTGCCAGCAGCTTAGTGGGTCAGGGGGGAAGCACAGATACGCAGTATTTT.

This clonotype was found a few times. The chain employs TRBV18 and TRBJ2-7; TRBD1 matches 7 bases. The V gene end was trimmed by 6 bases and the J gene end by 3 bases; junction bases not matched to a gene: 5. The germline V gene encodes CDR1 KGHSH and CDR2 LQKENI. The CDR3 covers 13 residues. CDR3 protein: CASSSTGNYEQYF. The CDR3 DNA follows: TGTGCCAGCTCGTCGACAGGGAACTACGAGCAGTACTTC.

This sequence joins TRBV6-5 and TRBJ1-1; the D is unclear. The CDR3 covers 13 residues. Germline loops: CDR1 MNHEY, CDR2 SVGAGI. Trimming pared 2 bases from V and 7 bases from J, leaving 11 bases between. CDR3 in amino acids: CASSYRSDLEAFF. Written as DNA, the CDR3 is TGTGCCAGCAGTTACCGATCGGACCTTGAAGCTTTCTTT.

The V gene is TRBV9, the J gene TRBJ2-1, with TRBD2 matching 11 bases. Trimming removed 4 bases from V and 6 bases from J; junction bases left unmatched: 12. CDR1 SGDLS and CDR2 YYNGEE come from the germline V gene. The CDR3 length is 17 residues. CDR3 region: CASSPLTSGDPGNEQFF. The CDR3 DNA reads as TGTGCCAGCAGCCCTTTGACTAGCGGGGATCCAGGCAATGAGCAGTTCTTC.

In this sample, this clonotype turned up a few times. The V and J genes are TRBV7-9 and TRBJ2-5; D is ambiguous. V shed 6 bases and J shed 5 bases, with 22 bases lying between them. This CDR3 region has 16 residues. Looked up from germline, CDR1 is SEHNR and CDR2 is FQNEAQ (reference sequence). CDR3 in amino acids: CASSPDPTGPRETQYF. The CDR3, as DNA: TGTGCCAGCAGTCCTGACCCGACTGGCCCACGGGAGACCCAGTACTTC.

This chain connects TRBV5-1 to TRBJ1-6, with D unresolved. The CDR3 extends over 15 amino acids. V was trimmed by 1 base and J by 7 bases, leaving 12 bases between them. Germline V gives CDR1 SGHRS, CDR2 YFSETQ. The CDR3 loop reads CASSLNLAGNSPLHF. The CDR3 DNA is TGCGCCAGCAGCTTGAATTTGGCAGGCAATTCACCCCTCCACTTT.

This clonotype has ten or more counts. The genes are TRBV5-1 and TRBJ2-1; maybe TRBD2 (10 bases). The CDR3 is 15 amino acids. Germline V gene lookup returns CDR1 SGHRS and CDR2 YFSETQ. The V and J ends lost 4 bases and 7 bases respectively, with 18 bases between them. The CDR3 loop reads CASSQRGGTGNEQFF. The CDR3 coding sequence is TGCGCCAGCAGCCAGCGGGGGGGGACAGGGAATGAGCAGTTCTTC.

This chain connects TRBV12-3 or TRBV12-4 to TRBJ1-5, with 11 nucleotides matching TRBD1. The CDR3 length is 15 residues. The V gene end was trimmed by 3 bases and the J gene end by 6 bases; junction bases not matched to a gene: 4. In nucleotides, the CDR3 is TGTGCCAGCAGTTTCGGACAGGGGGCTAGTCAGCCCCAGCATTTT. Protein sequence: CASSFGQGASQPQHF.

This chain uses TRBV10-3 with TRBJ2-3; D assignment may be TRBD1 or TRBD2 (6 bases each). The V gene's germline CDR1 is ENHRY and CDR2 SYGVKD. The CDR3 runs 14 residues. Trimming left V 3 bases short and J 5 bases short, with 12 bases between. CDR3 in amino acids: CAISDTGAGDTQYF. CDR3 in DNA: TGTGCCATCAGTGACACGGGGGCGGGAGATACGCAGTATTTT.

CDR3 loop: CASSYPLSGSSSYNEQFF. The CDR3, as DNA: TGTGCCAGCAGCTACCCCCTGAGCGGCTCAAGCTCCTACAATGAGCAGTTCTTC. V is TRBV7-2 and J is TRBJ2-1; possible D gene TRBD2, 5 bases. Per germline, CDR1 SGHTA and CDR2 FQGNSA. Trimming left V 4 bases short and J 0 bases short, with 19 bases between. This CDR3 spans 18 amino acids.